The entry below gives a single T cell receptor (beta chain) sequence along with its context. Its binding antigen is unknown. Nothing much larger sits one base from this clone, and base qualities are not available. There are 15 amino acids in the CDR3, from cysteine to phenylalanine inclusive. Kept here is only the CDR3 DNA, which spans 45 bases and is read in frame from base 1. According to the germline V gene, CDR1 reads SGHVS and CDR2 reads FQNEAQ. Relative to germline, V is missing 3 bases and J is missing 2 bases, with 5 bases of the junction outside any gene match. The immunoSEQ Assay, a bias-controlled multiplex PCR, was used to amplify TCRbeta CDR3 regions from genomic DNA. The original pipeline was this. Nucleated cell counts per sample were estimated from amplification of reference gene primers within the assay. Sequence reads were collapsed and filtered to measure the absolute abundance of every unique TCRbeta CDR3 rearrangement. For each sample, productive Simpson clonality was calculated as the square root of Simpson's diversity index across productive rearrangements. This immuneACCESS table, as held by TCRdb, lists in-frame sequences with V and J called but not all clones. Of the missing ones, under half trace to an unresolved V gene in checked studies; the others have no known cause. The V and J calls and clone size come from that table; D and trimming were worked out from the DNA. The sample table holds 410,000 or so clones, of which about nine tenths were seen once. Jointly, the top ten make up about 1.6% of the sample.

One collaborating source in Seattle enrolled patients during active infection and followed them longitudinally through the course of disease. Whole blood was collected in K2EDTA tubes by collaborating institutions according to the institutions' own protocols. For TCRbeta analysis, collaborators shipped samples as frozen whole blood, isolated PBMCs, or DNA extracted from either of those sample types. The sample comes from a study of blood T cell repertoires in COVID-19 (dated by TCRdb to between 2020 and 2021). About the study as a whole: The collaborator samples originated in the United States, Italy and Spain and spanned the acute and convalescent phases of COVID-19. Deeply sampled blood TCRbeta repertoires from subjects exposed to, actively infected with, or recovered from COVID-19 were included in the dataset. The sample metadata nearly always contained a de-identified subject ID, COVID-19 status, age in years and sex. The material from the prospective study consisted of cDNA or gDNA derived from T cells, B-cell-depleted T cells, or PBMCs. The samples were drawn from two sources: the first 160 participants of the ongoing ImmuneRACE study, and approximately 1,300 subjects contributed by 6 global collaborators. Where available, HLA class I and class II types were obtained from metadata supplied by the sample provider rather than from assay-based typing. The repertoires were released in a freely available public database meant as a resource for research on the immune response to SARS-CoV-2. The paper's findings and limits, for the study overall: Clinical and demographic metadata were provided uncurated, with the amount varying by source and participant.

What was sequenced was peripheral blood. This TCR was recovered from a middle-aged woman with COVID-19, enrolled during active disease. The chain is encoded by TRBV7-8 joined to TRBJ2-3, and 7 junction bases match TRBD2. The nucleotide sequence is TGTGCCAGCAGCTTTTGGACTAGATACACAGATACGCAGTATTTT. Its protein product is CASSFWTRYTDTQYF.